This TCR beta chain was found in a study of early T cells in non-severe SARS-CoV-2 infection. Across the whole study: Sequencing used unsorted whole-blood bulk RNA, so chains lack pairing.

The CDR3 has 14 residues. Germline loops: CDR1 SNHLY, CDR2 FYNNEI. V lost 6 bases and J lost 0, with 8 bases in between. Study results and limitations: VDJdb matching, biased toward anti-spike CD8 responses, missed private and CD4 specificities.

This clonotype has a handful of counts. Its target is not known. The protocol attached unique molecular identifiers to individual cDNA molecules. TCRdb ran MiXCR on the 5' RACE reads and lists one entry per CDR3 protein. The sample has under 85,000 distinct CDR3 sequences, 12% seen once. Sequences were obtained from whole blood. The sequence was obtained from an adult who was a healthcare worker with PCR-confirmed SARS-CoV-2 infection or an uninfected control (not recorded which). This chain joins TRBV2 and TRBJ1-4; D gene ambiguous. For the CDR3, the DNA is TGTGCCAGCAGGACGGTTACAACTAATGAAAAACTGTTTTTT. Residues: CASRTVTTNEKLFF.